A selection of T cell receptor beta chains follows, all from one sample in a study of T cells after yellow fever vaccination. TCRdb processed the 5' RACE reads anew with MiXCR; each CDR3 protein has one entry. The sample holds over 250,000 distinct CDR3 sequences, about 4% seen once. Source: PBMCs, taken 5 days after the yellow fever booster vaccination. The receptors shown here come from a man aged 18 to 30 who received the YFV17D yellow fever vaccine. Each CDR3 is given with its conserved first and last residue. The order of the fields is V gene, CDR3 protein.

v_call: TRBV11-2; cdr3_aa: CASSHGNTEAFF
v_call: TRBV27; cdr3_aa: CASGFLPGGIQYF
v_call: TRBV20-1; cdr3_aa: CSASGLAGGQADTQYF
v_call: TRBV6-2/TRBV6-3; cdr3_aa: CASSPVRPQYNEQFF
v_call: TRBV28; cdr3_aa: CASSLDRHKAFF
v_call: TRBV5-1; cdr3_aa: CASSPGDSHYEQYF
v_call: TRBV5-4; cdr3_aa: CASSRPQSALHF
v_call: TRBV7-2; cdr3_aa: CASSLGGTATSGNTIYF
v_call: TRBV20-1; cdr3_aa: CSAFQGGPNTQYF
v_call: TRBV27; cdr3_aa: CASSYELAGGTTGELFF
v_call: TRBV24-1; cdr3_aa: CATSDGQGANTEAFF
v_call: TRBV7-2; cdr3_aa: CASSGGGIYGTEAFF
v_call: TRBV5-1; cdr3_aa: CASSYSGTGGYEQYF
v_call: TRBV14; cdr3_aa: CASSHLASGVPDTQYF
v_call: TRBV7-6; cdr3_aa: CASSLLPRADNEQFF
v_call: TRBV12-3/TRBV12-4; cdr3_aa: CASSLGGQGDQPQHF
v_call: TRBV5-1; cdr3_aa: CASSEDQGARAFF
v_call: TRBV29-1; cdr3_aa: CSVGGQPMNTEAFF
v_call: TRBV20-1; cdr3_aa: CSARDRIGDYNSPLHF
v_call: TRBV7-8; cdr3_aa: CASSLRDPGSYNEQFF
v_call: TRBV7-9; cdr3_aa: CASSLRGSQAFF
v_call: TRBV4-1; cdr3_aa: CASSRGSVHLTGELFF
v_call: TRBV7-8; cdr3_aa: CASSPGAEDNYGYTF
v_call: TRBV4-2; cdr3_aa: CASSQEGSSETQYF
v_call: TRBV6-2/TRBV6-3; cdr3_aa: CASSLTDTEAFF
v_call: TRBV6-5; cdr3_aa: CASSPDISGNTIYF
v_call: TRBV4-3; cdr3_aa: CASNDRANTGELFF
v_call: TRBV6-2/TRBV6-3; cdr3_aa: CASKNRQYTGELFF
v_call: TRBV5-1; cdr3_aa: CASSWGGTSGDNEQFF
v_call: TRBV5-1; cdr3_aa: CASSLKAGDEKLFF
v_call: TRBV7-7; cdr3_aa: CASSLEQGHEQYF
v_call: TRBV12-3/TRBV12-4; cdr3_aa: CASSRQHSNQPQHF
v_call: TRBV5-1; cdr3_aa: CASSFGDRPHQPQHF
v_call: TRBV7-2; cdr3_aa: CASTPSGPGEQFF
v_call: TRBV29-1; cdr3_aa: CSVGPDRGNGYTF
v_call: TRBV7-9; cdr3_aa: CASSFRAGGPQHF
v_call: TRBV7-9; cdr3_aa: CASPNPAGVNSPLHF